What follows is one T cell receptor (beta chain) and its context. Authors' processing steps: Estimation of nucleated cell counts relied on the amplification of reference gene primers. Libraries were prepared by immunoSEQ multiplex PCR; TCRdb keeps only in-frame clonotypes and omits some of them. The V and J calls and clone size come from that table; D and trimming were worked out from the DNA. The repertoire holds 330,000 or so clones, with about nine tenths as singletons. This sample is drawn from a study of blood T cell repertoires in COVID-19. The age range of participants was 18 to 89 years, with residence in about two dozen US areas. Shortly before study entry, within 2 weeks, exposed participants had met a COVID-19 case. CDR1 is SGHRS, CDR2 YFSETQ, per germline. This CDR3 has 14 residues. Trimming at V came to 4 bases and at J to 7 bases, leaving 8 bases not matched to a gene.

This chain links TRBV5-1 with TRBJ2-1; 7 positions agree with TRBD1. This TCR came from a woman aged 25 to 45 who had been exposed to COVID-19. Input material: PBMCs or T cells enriched from blood (not recorded which). The CDR3 nucleotides read TGCGCCAGCAGCGCCCAACAGGGGATAAATGAGCAGTTCTTC. It yields the protein CASSAQQGINEQFF.